Below are 20 T cell receptor beta chains sequenced from a single sample in a study of shared clonotypes between healthy human individuals. The assay was immunoSEQ multiplex PCR, and TCRdb's table has in-frame clones only and misses some. In the table there are under 1,900,000 clones, roughly 98.5% of which are singletons. The sequenced sample consisted of naive CD4+ T cells sorted from blood. Subset denoted: CD45RA+ positively selected. The receptors here all came from a man aged 25 to 45 in good health.

The V gene is TRBV4-2, the J gene TRBJ2-1, with TRBD2 identical over 9 bases. The V gene's germline CDR1 is LGHNA and CDR2 YNFKEQ. The junction had 9 bases not matched to a gene; V was cut back by 1 base and J by 5 bases. The CDR3 is made up of 17 amino acids. CDR3 in DNA: TGTGCCAGCAGCCAAGGGAATCCGGGACTAGCCCACAATGAGCAGTTCTTC. This sequence encodes CASSQGNPGLAHNEQFF.

The chain is built from TRBV7-7 and TRBJ2-2, with 8 bases aligning to TRBD1. The CDR3 has 15 residues. Germline CDR1 reads SSHAT; CDR2 reads FNYEAQ (reference sequence). The V and J ends lost 3 bases and 7 bases, in that order; junction bases with no gene match: 7. CDR3: CASSLGTGRIGELFF. The CDR3 nucleotides read TGTGCCAGCAGCTTGGGGACAGGCAGGATCGGGGAGCTGTTTTTT.

This clone was observed once. The chain couples TRBV7-6 to TRBJ2-7, with TRBD1 matching over 7 bases. CDR1 is SGHVS, CDR2 FNYEAQ, per germline. V lost 3 bases, J lost 6 bases, and 8 bases stayed unmatched. This CDR3 has 14 amino acids. The CDR3 coding sequence is TGTGCCAGCAGCTTGTTGACAGGGTCCCTCGAGCAGTACTTC. Translating it yields CASSLLTGSLEQYF.

The rearrangement joins TRBV6-5 to TRBJ1-4; no clear D. The ends were cut back, 0 bases at V and 4 bases at J, with 9 bases in the middle. CDR1 is MNHEY and CDR2 is SVGAGI in the germline V gene. The CDR3 runs to 15 residues. The CDR3 is CASSYSLQFNEKLFF. Written as DNA, the CDR3 is TGTGCCAGCAGTTACTCCCTACAGTTTAATGAAAAACTGTTTTTT.

This chain links TRBV9 with TRBJ2-1, with no clear D. Between the trimmed V and J ends, which lost 0 bases and 6 bases, there was a span of 16 bases. This CDR3 has 16 amino acids. Germline values: CDR1 SGDLS, CDR2 YYNGEE. CDR3 residues: CASSVAGVTQANEQFF. The CDR3 DNA reads TGTGCCAGCAGCGTAGCGGGCGTTACCCAGGCCAATGAGCAGTTCTTC.

This clone was seen only once. The chain is built from TRBV28 and TRBJ1-5, with 7 bases fitting TRBD1. The CDR3 totals 16 residues. V was clipped by 7 bases and J by 2 bases; unmatched bases: 11. The germline CDR1 and CDR2 sequences are MDHEN and SYDVKM. For the CDR3, the DNA is TGTGCCAGCATCCCTCCAGGGACAGTGGGCAATCAGCCCCAGCATTTT. Amino acids: CASIPPGTVGNQPQHF.

This clone was counted once. The rearrangement uses TRBV5-1 and TRBJ2-3; either TRBD1 or TRBD2 may supply D (5 bases each). The CDR3 is 17 residues long. The V gene's germline CDR1 is SGHRS and CDR2 YFSETQ. Trimming stripped 5 bases from V and 0 bases from J, with 19 bases between. CDR3 DNA: TGCGCCAGCAGAAGGGACGCCTCATTCAGAAGCACAGATACGCAGTATTTT. This encodes CASRRDASFRSTDTQYF.

The chain has TRBV5-4 and TRBJ2-7; D tentatively reads TRBD1 or TRBD2 (6 bases each). CDR3 size: 16 residues. Germline CDR1 is SGHNT and CDR2 is YYREEE (reference sequence). Deletions cut 2 bases from V and 0 bases from J, with 15 bases between. The CDR3 region is CASSFGRGGLSYEQYF. The CDR3 DNA follows: TGTGCCAGCAGCTTTGGCAGGGGAGGCCTCTCCTACGAGCAGTACTTC.

J is TRBJ1-2 and V is TRBV9; D uncertain. Germline CDR1 SGDLS, CDR2 YYNGEE. V lost 3 bases and J lost 8, with 14 bases in between. The CDR3 has 13 amino acids. In nucleotides, the CDR3 is TGTGCCAGCAGCGAGCGAGGTACCCGGGGCTACACCTTC. Amino acid sequence: CASSERGTRGYTF. The full variable domain, rest sourced from reference TRBV9 and TRBJ1-2, is DSGVTQTPKHLITATGQRVTLRCSPRSGDLSVYWYQQSLDQGLQFLIQYYNGEERAKGNILERFSAQQFPDLHSELNLSSLELGDSALYFCASSERGTRGYTFGSGTRLTVV.

The chain has TRBV29-1 and TRBJ2-5; D unclear. The CDR3 sequence is 13 residues long. V gave up 5 bases and J gave up 5 bases, with 15 bases separating them. The germline V gene has CDR1 SQVTM and CDR2 ANQGSEA. CDR3 in DNA: TGCAGCGTTCCAAGGAGCTTCGGGGAGACCCAGTACTTC. It specifies CSVPRSFGETQYF.

The chain employs TRBV15 and TRBJ2-1; D perhaps matches TRBD2 (6 bases). V lost 1 base to trimming and J lost 10 bases, with 14 bases between them. Per the germline V gene, CDR1 is LNHNV and CDR2 is YYDKDF (reference sequence). This CDR3 contains 14 residues. The CDR3 sequence: CATSRVRRDWEQFF. The CDR3 bases are TGTGCCACCAGCAGAGTCCGGCGGGATTGGGAGCAGTTCTTC.

V and J are TRBV2 and TRBJ1-4; no firm D call. The CDR3 runs to 11 residues. V lost 10 bases, J lost 7 bases, and 10 bases lay in between. Germline V gene lookup returns CDR1 SNHLY and CDR2 FYNNEI. CDR3 amino acids: CATRTVEKLFF. Here the CDR3 DNA reads TGTGCCACCCGGACGGTTGAAAAACTGTTTTTT.

This chain uses TRBV5-1 with TRBJ1-2; 10 bases align to TRBD1. CDR3 length equals 15 residues. Germline CDR1 and CDR2: SGHRS and YFSETQ. V lost 5 bases to trimming and J lost 4 bases; unmatched junction nucleotides: 8. The CDR3 protein is CASSLRTGGVYGYTF. The DNA for the CDR3 is TGCGCCAGCAGTTTGAGGACAGGGGGTGTCTATGGCTACACCTTC. Filled out from reference TRBV5-1 and TRBJ1-2, the complete variable domain reads KAGVTQTPRYLIKTRGQQVTLSCSPISGHRSVSWYQQTPGQGLQFLFEYFSETQRNKGNFPGRFSGRQFSNSRSEMNVSTLELGDSALYLCASSLRTGGVYGYTFGSGTRLTVV.

The J gene is TRBJ2-1, the V gene TRBV18, with a possible D match to TRBD2 (6 bases). This CDR3 spans 16 amino acids. V was trimmed by 8 bases and J by 1 base, leaving 18 bases between them. Germline V CDR1 and CDR2: KGHSH, LQKENI. The CDR3 sequence is CASNLLSGGSYNEQFF. DNA for the CDR3: TGTGCCAGCAACCTCTTGAGTGGAGGGTCCTACAATGAGCAGTTCTTC. The full variable domain, completed using reference TRBV18 and TRBJ2-1, is NAGVMQNPRHLVRRRGQEARLRCSPMKGHSHVYWYRQLPEEGLKFMVYLQKENIIDESGMPKERFSAEFPKEGPSILRIQQVVRGDSAAYFCASNLLSGGSYNEQFFGPGTRLTVL.

The chain uses TRBV6-5 and TRBJ1-5; D is ambiguous. The CDR3 length is 15 residues. V lost 5 bases and J lost 3, with 14 bases in between. The germline gives CDR1 MNHEY, CDR2 SVGAGI. CDR3 DNA sequence: TGTGCCAGCAGTCGGGCCTCCCCTGCCAATCAGCCCCAGCATTTT. Its protein product is CASSRASPANQPQHF.

The chain uses TRBV5-6 and TRBJ2-2; 9 nucleotides match TRBD1. With 4 bases clipped from V and 6 bases from J, the junction kept 10 bases outside the gene matches. The CDR3 spans 16 residues. Germline lookup yields CDR1 SGHDT and CDR2 YYEEEE. The CDR3 nucleotides are TGTGCCAGCAGCGTGAATCACAGGGGGCGCCCCGGGGAGCTGTTTTTT. Its translation: CASSVNHRGRPGELFF.

V gene TRBV18 combines with J gene TRBJ2-3; 7 nucleotides line up with TRBD1. V dropped 1 base and J dropped 3; count of bases not matched to a gene: 7. Germline values: CDR1 KGHSH, CDR2 LQKENI. The CDR3 loop spans 16 amino acids. The CDR3 DNA reads as TGTGCCAGCTCACCACTAGGGCAGACAGGGACAGATACGCAGTATTTT. Its translation: CASSPLGQTGTDTQYF.

The chain couples TRBV29-1 to TRBJ2-1; no reliable D call. CDR1 and CDR2 (germline): SQVTM, ANQGSEA. With 4 bases removed from V and 3 bases from J, the gap between germline ends came to 13 bases. The CDR3 covers 14 residues. In DNA form, the CDR3 reads TGCAGCGTTGTTGGTCTCGGGCTCTACAATGAGCAGTTCTTC. It yields the protein CSVVGLGLYNEQFF.

This clone was found once. The chain recombines TRBV6-1 with TRBJ2-7, with 8 bases lining up with TRBD2. J gave up 3 bases and V 1 base, and 5 bases lay outside the gene matches. CDR1 MNHNS and CDR2 SASEGT come from the germline V gene. The CDR3 has 15 residues. The CDR3 loop reads CASSEVAGGHYEQYF. The CDR3 nucleotides are TGTGCCAGCAGTGAAGTGGCGGGAGGACACTACGAGCAGTACTTC.

The chain recombines TRBV30 with TRBJ2-7; possible D gene TRBD2, 6 bases. CDR1 GTSNPN and CDR2 SVGIG come from the germline V gene (reference sequence). V was clipped by 3 bases and J by 3 bases, with 12 bases between them. The CDR3 extends over 13 amino acids. DNA of the CDR3: TGTGCCTGGAGGGGGGAGGTCGGCTACGAGCAGTACTTC. It is translated as CAWRGEVGYEQYF.